The next 18 T cell receptor beta chains were all read from a single sample in a study of T cell repertoires in cytomegalovirus infection. TCRdb re-analysed the reads in MiXCR, keeping a single row per CDR3 protein. The data contain 300,000 to 400,000 distinct CDR3 sequences, less than 20% of them singletons. The specimen sequenced was PBMCs. The receptors stem from a human donor in good health (CMV status not recorded). Some clones in this sample may be carry-over from other donors' samples.

The chain has TRBV12-3 or TRBV12-4 and TRBJ1-1; D gene ambiguous. This CDR3 is 13 amino acids long. Trimming removed 6 bases at V and 4 bases at J, with 12 bases between. The CDR3 nucleotides are TGTGCCAGCAGAGGAAGGGTTGGCACTGAAGCTTTCTTT. It translates to CASRGRVGTEAFF.

As to this clonotype: This clone may be a read error of a much larger clone one base away. The rearrangement links TRBV7-3 to TRBJ2-4, with D possibly being TRBD2 (5 bases). The V end was cut by 4 bases, the J end by 4 bases, with 17 bases between. Looked up from germline, CDR1 is SGHTA and CDR2 is FQGTGA. There are 16 residues in the CDR3. The CDR3 loop reads CASSSREYGAKNIQYF. The CDR3 nucleotides are TGTGCCAGCAGCTCAAGGGAGTATGGCGCTAAAAACATTCAGTACTTC.

This clonotype has more than one count but fewer than ten. This chain connects TRBV7-2 to TRBJ2-3, with 8 bases lining up with TRBD2. With V trimmed by 7 bases and J by 5 bases, 14 bases remained unmatched. Germline loops: CDR1 SGHTA, CDR2 FQGNSA. The CDR3 has 16 amino acids. CDR3 in amino acids: CASTPSSGGGQDTQYF. Here the CDR3 DNA reads TGTGCCAGCACTCCGTCTTCGGGGGGGGGCCAAGATACGCAGTATTTT.

This chain connects TRBV7-6 to TRBJ1-1, with TRBD1 as a possible D gene (6 bases). The V gene's germline CDR1 is SGHVS and CDR2 FNYEAQ. Trimming removed 6 bases at V and 1 base at J, with 24 bases between. The CDR3 sequence is 18 residues long. The CDR3 DNA sequence: TGTGCCAGCAGGCGGTGGGGGGCCAGCTTGAAAAGGAACACTGAAGCTTTCTTT. Encoded protein: CASRRWGASLKRNTEAFF.

This clonotype was observed a single time. The CDR3: CSAGGGSGGGETQYF. CDR3 nucleotides: TGCAGTGCTGGCGGCGGTAGCGGGGGGGGAGAGACCCAGTACTTC. V and J are TRBV20-1 and TRBJ2-5, with 11 bases matching TRBD2. The junction had 9 bases not matched to a gene; V was cut back by 5 bases and J by 4 bases. The CDR3 totals 15 residues. CDR1 is DFQATT, CDR2 SNEGSKA, per germline (reference sequence).

There are a few counts of this clonotype. The chain combines TRBV12-3 or TRBV12-4 with TRBJ1-6; D unclear. This CDR3 is built from 11 residues. Trimming pared 5 bases from V and 14 bases from J, leaving 10 bases between. CDR3 in DNA: TGTGCCAGCAGTCAGCAAAGATCCCTCCACTTT. Amino acid sequence: CASSQQRSLHF.

V is TRBV7-8 and J is TRBJ1-4, with D possibly being TRBD1 (6 bases). The germline V gene encodes CDR1 SGHVS and CDR2 FQNEAQ. The CDR3 is 18 amino acids. Trimming shortened V by 6 bases and J by 3 bases, and 23 bases separated the two germline ends. In DNA form, the CDR3 reads TGTGCCAGCAGATTGAACCTAGGACAGAGCCGTCCTAATGAAAAACTGTTTTTT. The encoded protein is CASRLNLGQSRPNEKLFF. Variable domain in full (rest from reference TRBV7-8 and TRBJ1-4): GAGVSQSPRYKVAKRGQDVALRCDPISGHVSLFWYQQALGQGPEFLTYFQNEAQLDKSGLPSDRFFAERPEGSVSTLKIQRTQQEDSAVYLCASRLNLGQSRPNEKLFFGSGTQLSVL.

This clonotype has a count of ten or more. This chain's CDR3 is CAIRDATGELFF. CDR3 sequence (DNA): TGTGCCATCCGGGACGCCACCGGGGAGCTGTTTTTT. This rearrangement joins TRBV7-2 to TRBJ2-2; D may match TRBD1 or TRBD2 (5 bases each). Between the trimmed V and J ends, which lost 10 bases and 4 bases, there was a span of 10 bases. Looked up from germline, CDR1 is SGHTA and CDR2 is FQGNSA. CDR3 length: 12 amino acids. The complete variable domain, with remaining parts taken from reference TRBV7-2 and TRBJ2-2, reads GAGVSQSPSNKVTEKGKDVELRCDPISGHTALYWYRQSLGQGLEFLIYFQGNSAPDKSGLPSDRFSAERTGGSVSTLTIQRTQQEDSAVYLCAIRDATGELFFGEGSRLTVL.

The table lists this clonotype with a few counts. V and J are TRBV2 and TRBJ2-1, with a weak D call TRBD1 (6 bases). Germline values: CDR1 SNHLY, CDR2 FYNNEI. This CDR3 comprises 16 residues. The germline V and J ends were trimmed by 8 bases and 0 bases, with 17 bases remaining between them. The DNA for the CDR3 is TGTGCCAGCGGGTCAGGGGCCGGTGGCTCCTACAATGAGCAGTTCTTC. It codes for CASGSGAGGSYNEQFF.

J is TRBJ2-5 and V is TRBV12-3 or TRBV12-4; D is unresolved. CDR3 length: 15 amino acids. The V and J ends lost 6 bases and 0 bases respectively, with 14 bases between them. CDR3 nucleotides: TGTGCCAGCAGGCCCCCCTACGGAAACCAAGAGACCCAGTACTTC. Translating it yields CASRPPYGNQETQYF.

This clonotype was seen ten or more times. CDR3 in amino acids: CASSQDRVTGYGYTF. In DNA form, the CDR3 reads TGCGCCAGCAGCCAAGATCGTGTGACTGGCTATGGCTACACCTTC. The V call is TRBV4-1, the J call TRBJ1-2; D gene uncertain. The CDR3 contains 15 residues. Germline CDR1 is MGHRA and CDR2 is YSYEKL. V was cut by 0 bases and J by 4 bases, with 12 bases left in between.

There are a few counts of this clonotype. The chain couples TRBV10-1 to TRBJ1-1, with 7 bases fitting TRBD1. The CDR3 has 17 residues. In germline, CDR1 is WNHNN, CDR2 SYGVQD (reference sequence). The V segment lost 6 bases and the J segment 0 bases; nucleotides outside the gene matches: 13. CDR3 sequence: CASRYRDGTDMNTEAFF. As DNA, the CDR3 is TGCGCCAGCAGGTACAGGGACGGGACAGATATGAACACTGAAGCTTTCTTT.

To note about this clonotype: It may be a read error: a sequence one base away is much more abundant. The gene calls are TRBV15 and TRBJ1-5; TRBD1 matches 11 bases. Germline V gives CDR1 LNHNV, CDR2 YYDKDF (reference sequence). With 1 base clipped from V and 6 bases from J, the junction kept 2 bases outside the gene matches. This CDR3 spans 15 amino acids. The CDR3 DNA sequence: TGTGCCACCAGCAGAGTGGGACAGGGGGTTCAGCCCCAGCATTTT. It is translated as CATSRVGQGVQPQHF.

The V and J genes are TRBV6-8 and TRBJ2-2; 10 bases fit TRBD1. The junction had 7 bases not matched to a gene; V was cut back by 5 bases and J by 4 bases. Looked up from germline, CDR1 is MNHGY and CDR2 is SAAAGT. The CDR3 contains 16 residues. The CDR3 here is CASSGRGTGVTGELFF. CDR3 DNA sequence: TGTGCCAGCAGTGGGAGAGGGACAGGGGTCACCGGGGAGCTGTTTTTT.

The sample holds a few counts of this clonotype. The CDR3 reads CSALLTGEETQYF. CDR3 sequence (DNA): TGCAGTGCTTTGTTGACTGGAGAAGAGACCCAGTACTTC. The genes are TRBV20-1 and TRBJ2-5; unclear D gene. CDR1 and CDR2 (germline): DFQATT, SNEGSKA (reference sequence). This CDR3 has 13 residues. Between the trimmed V and J ends, which lost 5 bases and 3 bases, there was a span of 13 bases.

This clonotype has only a few counts. This chain links TRBV14 with TRBJ1-5; possibly TRBD1 for D (5 bases). Germline CDR1 SGHDN, CDR2 FVKESK. The ends were cut back, 3 bases at V and 4 bases at J, with 13 bases in the middle. This CDR3 is 15 amino acids long. The CDR3 nucleotides are TGTGCCAGCAGCCACTACCGGGACCTTAATCAGCCCCAGCATTTT. It specifies CASSHYRDLNQPQHF. Supplemented by reference TRBV14 and TRBJ1-5, the full variable domain reads EAGVTQFPSHSVIEKGQTVTLRCDPISGHDNLYWYRRVMGKEIKFLLHFVKESKQDESGMPNNRFLAERTGGTYSTLKVQPAELEDSGVYFCASSHYRDLNQPQHFGDGTRLSIL.

This clonotype was counted many times. The rearrangement uses TRBV28 and TRBJ2-7; D may be TRBD1 or TRBD2 (6 bases each). Germline-derived CDR1 and CDR2 are MDHEN and SYDVKM. The CDR3 runs to 17 residues. Trimming cost V 2 bases and J 3 bases, with 20 bases left between them. CDR3: CASSLVYGSRGRYEQYF. The CDR3, as DNA: TGTGCCAGCAGTTTAGTCTATGGGTCACGGGGGCGCTACGAGCAGTACTTC.

This clonotype appeared many times. The chain recombines TRBV7-6 with TRBJ2-7, with D uncertain. Trimming took off 1 base at V and 3 bases at J, with 7 bases between the two ends. The germline CDR1 and CDR2 sequences are SGHVS and FNYEAQ. The CDR3 is made up of 13 amino acids. CDR3 DNA sequence: TGTGCCAGCAGCTTAGGGGGAATCTACGAGCAGTACTTC. It yields the protein CASSLGGIYEQYF.